The 6 T cell receptor beta chains below all came from one sample that was sequenced in a study of T-cell memory formation after mild COVID-19. TCRdb recomputed calls from the 5' RACE reads with MiXCR, one row per CDR3 protein. The table lists approximately 34,000 distinct CDR3 sequences, roughly 7.5% of them singletons. The specimen sequenced was PBMCs or a T cell subset sorted from them (not recorded which). These receptors all stem from a man aged 18 to 35 who had mild COVID-19 (a few samples of this study predate the infection). Cell type and time point are not known.

This clonotype was counted at least ten times. The V and J genes are TRBV6-5 and TRBJ2-7, with unresolved D. V was shortened by 5 bases and J by 5 bases, with 16 bases between the two germline ends. Germline V gives CDR1 MNHEY, CDR2 SVGAGI. This CDR3 is built from 14 residues. This chain's CDR3 is CASSPLGTSNEQYF. CDR3 bases: TGTGCCAGCAGTCCCTTGGGAACCTCAAACGAGCAGTACTTC.

A remark on this clonotype: Just one base apart from a much larger clone, this may be a read error. The gene calls are TRBV29-1 and TRBJ1-5; D is possibly TRBD1 (5 bases). The CDR3 loop spans 10 amino acids. Per the germline V gene, CDR1 is SQVTM and CDR2 is ANQGSEA. The CDR3 DNA reads TGCACCCTTGGGGGTCAGACCCAGCATTTT. Residues: CTLGGQTQHF. The full variable domain, rest sourced from reference TRBV29-1 and TRBJ1-5, is SAVISQKPSRDICQRGTSLTIQCQVDSQVTMMFWYRQQPGQSLTLIATANQGSEATYESGFVIDKFPISRPNLTFSTLTVSNMSPEDSSIYLCTLGGQTQHFGDGTRLSIL.

This clonotype was picked up many times. This chain connects TRBV27 to TRBJ1-4; unclear D gene. This CDR3 spans 16 amino acids. V was cut by 5 bases and J by 8 bases, with 21 bases left in between. Germline V gene lookup returns CDR1 MNHEY and CDR2 SMNVEV (reference sequence). The CDR3 region is CASSAKDSGVREKLFF. CDR3 nucleotides: TGTGCCAGCAGTGCGAAAGACTCAGGTGTCAGGGAAAAACTGTTTTTT.

This clonotype has a count of ten or more. The chain links TRBV20-1 to TRBJ1-3, with 9 bases lining up with TRBD1. CDR1 is DFQATT and CDR2 is SNEGSKA in the germline V gene (reference sequence). Trimming took 5 bases from V and 2 from J; bases not matched to a gene: 10. CDR3 length equals 16 residues. CDR3 sequence: CSASSGTGSTGNTIYF. The CDR3 DNA is TGCAGTGCTTCCTCCGGGACAGGGAGCACTGGAAACACCATATATTTT.

This clonotype occurred many times. The chain carries TRBV20-1 and TRBJ1-1; TRBD1 might be the D (6 bases). Germline-derived CDR1 and CDR2 are DFQATT and SNEGSKA (reference sequence). The CDR3 has 12 amino acids. The V end lost 7 bases, the J end lost 4 bases, and 13 bases lay between the germline ends. The CDR3 sequence is CSVNPGVTEAFF. The CDR3 bases are TGCAGTGTAAACCCAGGGGTCACTGAAGCTTTCTTT.

This clonotype was recorded at least ten times. CDR3 bases: TGTGCCACCCGATTCCAGGGGGCTATACGCTACACCTTC. This codes for CATRFQGAIRYTF. The chain employs TRBV15 and TRBJ1-2, with 8 nucleotides matching TRBD1. This CDR3 comprises 13 residues. The germline gives CDR1 LNHNV, CDR2 YYDKDF (reference sequence). J gave up 9 bases and V 8 bases, and 11 bases lay outside the gene matches.